This T cell receptor (beta chain) was sequenced during a study of blood T cell repertoires in COVID-19 (dated by TCRdb to between 2020 and 2021). General notes on the study: The collaborator samples originated in the United States, Italy and Spain and spanned the acute and convalescent phases of COVID-19. The repertoires were released in a freely available public database intended as a resource for research on the immune response to SARS-CoV-2. The material from the prospective study consisted of cDNA or gDNA derived from T cells, B-cell-depleted T cells, or PBMCs. HLA class I and class II types, where available, came from metadata supplied by the sample provider rather than from assay-based typing. The sample metadata nearly always contained a de-identified subject ID, COVID-19 status, age in years and sex. Deeply sampled blood TCRbeta repertoires from subjects exposed to, actively infected with, or recovered from COVID-19 were included in the dataset. The samples were drawn from the first 160 participants of the ongoing ImmuneRACE study and from about 1,200 subjects provided by 6 global collaborators. Points the paper makes about the study in general: How much clinical and demographic metadata was included differed by source and by participant, and the metadata was provided uncurated.

Samples from volunteer blood donors who had recovered from COVID-19 were contributed by a second Seattle source. Whole blood was collected in K2EDTA tubes by collaborating institutions according to the institutions' own protocols. For TCRbeta analysis, collaborator samples were shipped as frozen whole blood, as isolated PBMCs, or as DNA extracted from either sample type. TCRbeta CDR3 regions were amplified from genomic DNA by means of the immunoSEQ Assay, a bias-controlled multiplex PCR. The authors' analysis ran thus. The number of nucleated cells in each sample was estimated by amplification of reference gene primers within the assay. To quantify the absolute abundance of each unique TCRbeta CDR3 rearrangement, sequence reads were collapsed and filtered. Productive Simpson clonality was computed per sample as the square root of Simpson's diversity index over productive rearrangements. This is the immuneACCESS table as TCRdb keeps it, with only in-frame sequences that have V and J called. A part of the clones is gone; compared with another copy, unresolved V genes explain less than half, and the rest is unexplained. V, J and clone size are taken as reported in that table, and D and trimming were inferred from the DNA itself. Present in this sample are around 200,000 clones, approximately 90% of which were seen just once. The ten biggest clones cover approximately 6.2% of the sample.

V has 5 bases trimmed and J has 0 bases trimmed; junction bases matching no gene number 8. The CDR3 starts with the cysteine, ends with the phenylalanine, and has 17 residues. CDR3 DNA is the only sequence kept; it has 51 bases, read in frame from the first base. CDR1 MDHEN and CDR2 SYDVKM are derived from the germline V gene. As concerns this clone: Its antigen target is currently unknown. The record has no base qualities; no much larger clone is one base away.

Sequenced: peripheral blood. The origin of this receptor is a man aged 55 to 70 who had recovered from COVID-19. In this chain, TRBV28 is recombined with TRBJ2-7; TRBD2 agrees with 12 junctional bases. The CDR3 region has the sequence CASSPGTSGPNSYEQYF. The bases are TGTGCCAGCAGTCCTGGGACTAGCGGGCCCAACTCCTACGAGCAGTACTTC.